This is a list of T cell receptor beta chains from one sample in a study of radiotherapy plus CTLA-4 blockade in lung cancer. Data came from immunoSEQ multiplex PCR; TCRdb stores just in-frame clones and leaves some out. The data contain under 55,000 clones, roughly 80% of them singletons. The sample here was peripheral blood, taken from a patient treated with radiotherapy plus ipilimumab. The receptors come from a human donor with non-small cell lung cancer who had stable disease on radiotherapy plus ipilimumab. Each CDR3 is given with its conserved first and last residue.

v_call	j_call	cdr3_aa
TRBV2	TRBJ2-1	CASSDSGQGRRQFF
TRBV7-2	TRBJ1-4	CASTQGTNEKLFF
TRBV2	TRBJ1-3	CASSAGGAGNTIYF
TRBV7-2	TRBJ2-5	CASSRTGPQETQYF
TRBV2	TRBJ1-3	CASSGQRNTIYF
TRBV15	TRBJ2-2	CATSRDSGGAYTGELFF
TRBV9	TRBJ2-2	CASSQYTGELFF
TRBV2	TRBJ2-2	CASRDGQGNRWDTGELFF
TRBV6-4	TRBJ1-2	CASSDPSGGELNYGYTF
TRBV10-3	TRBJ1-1	CAISLEWGGNTEAFF
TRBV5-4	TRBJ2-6	CASSPGSRTGVSGANVLTF
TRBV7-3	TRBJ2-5	CASSSLPGETQYF
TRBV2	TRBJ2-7	CASSEGPTPRGYEQYF
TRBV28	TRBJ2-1	CASSLGRLAKYEQFF
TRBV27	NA	CASSFVQGQSYEQYF
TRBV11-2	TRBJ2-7	CASSLGGWGVGYEQYF
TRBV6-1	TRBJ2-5	CASSEVTRLTQETQYF